This TCR beta chain comes out of a study of regulatory and conventional T cells in RAG deficiency. Findings and caveats of the study: Omenn CD25-high CD127-low cells may be activated cells, not true Tregs. Patient subsets had shorter CDR3s; Omenn Treg-Tconv overlap exceeded 85%.

As for this clone: As yet, its antigen is unknown.

The CDR3 loop spans 16 amino acids. The junction had 13 bases not matched to a gene; V was cut back by 10 bases and J by 2 bases. Per the germline V gene, CDR1 is ENHRY and CDR2 is SYGVKD. Blood CD4+ CD25-low CD127-high conventional T cells supplied the genomic DNA template. The table came from immunoSEQ multiplex PCR; TCRdb's copy has only in-frame clones and leaves some out. The sample contains approximately 35,000 clones, about 80% of which appear only once. These data were likewise used in another study, on regulatory T cells. According to that study: Amplification used 52 TRBV primers and 13 TRBJ primers.

Sample: CD4+ effector T cells sorted from blood. The clonotype comes from a human donor in good health. The chain links TRBV10-3 to TRBJ1-3; 8 bases match TRBD1. For the CDR3, the DNA is TGTGCCACCAAGCAGGGGGCCCCCTCCGCTGGAAACACCATATATTTT. This encodes CATKQGAPSAGNTIYF.